The 25 T cell receptor beta chains presented below share a single source sample, sequenced in a study of blood T cell repertoires in COVID-19 (TCRdb year 2020). The method behind the library was the immunoSEQ multiplex PCR assay. TCRdb retrieved this table from immuneACCESS and kept in-frame rearrangements only. Not all clones are present; in checked studies, unresolved V genes account for under half, and no reason is known for the remainder. Counted in this sample were tens of thousands of clones; around 87% of them appeared once. The ten largest clones add up to about 2.9% of the sample. The specimen sequenced was peripheral blood. The receptors were gathered from a woman aged 45-59 years with active or convalescent COVID-19.

The J gene is TRBJ2-7, the V gene TRBV6-5, with 8 bases lining up with TRBD1. This CDR3 has 13 amino acids. CDR1 is MNHEY and CDR2 is SVGAGI in the germline V gene. The V gene end was trimmed by 5 bases and the J gene end by 7 bases; junction bases not matched to a gene: 7. The CDR3 loop is CASSPDRAVEQYF. The CDR3 bases are TGTGCCAGCAGTCCGGACAGGGCGGTGGAGCAGTACTTC.

The chain links TRBV5-1 to TRBJ1-2, with D perhaps TRBD1 (5 bases). Trimming shortened V by 1 base and J by 3 bases, and 10 bases separated the two germline ends. Germline CDR1 and CDR2: SGHRS and YFSETQ. There are 14 residues in the CDR3. The CDR3 region has the DNA TGCGCCAGCAGCTTGCGCGGGGCTGACTATGGCTACACCTTC. Translating it yields CASSLRGADYGYTF. The whole variable domain, remainder taken from reference TRBV5-1 and TRBJ1-2, is KAGVTQTPRYLIKTRGQQVTLSCSPISGHRSVSWYQQTPGQGLQFLFEYFSETQRNKGNFPGRFSGRQFSNSRSEMNVSTLELGDSALYLCASSLRGADYGYTFGSGTRLTVV.

The chain uses TRBV30 and TRBJ1-2, with 9 bases matching TRBD1. The CDR3 is 15 amino acids. Trimming removed 5 bases from V and 3 bases from J; junction bases left unmatched: 10. The germline V gene has CDR1 GTSNPN and CDR2 SVGIG (reference sequence). CDR3 protein: CAWLRDRARDYGYTF. CDR3 nucleotides: TGTGCCTGGCTCCGGGACAGGGCCCGGGACTATGGCTACACCTTC.

The genes are TRBV18 and TRBJ1-3; D remains unclear. From germline, CDR1 is KGHSH and CDR2 LQKENI. Trimming stripped 2 bases from V and 3 bases from J, with 14 bases between. CDR3 size: 16 residues. The CDR3 DNA follows: TGTGCCAGCTCACCAAACAGAAATTCGTATGGAAACACCATATATTTT. It encodes CASSPNRNSYGNTIYF. Complete variable domain (other parts from reference TRBV18 and TRBJ1-3): NAGVMQNPRHLVRRRGQEARLRCSPMKGHSHVYWYRQLPEEGLKFMVYLQKENIIDESGMPKERFSAEFPKEGPSILRIQQVVRGDSAAYFCASSPNRNSYGNTIYFGEGSWLTVV.

V gene TRBV7-2 combines with J gene TRBJ2-7; possibly TRBD2 for D (5 bases). V shed 3 bases and J shed 2 bases, with 11 bases lying between them. The CDR3 is made up of 14 amino acids. The germline gives CDR1 SGHTA, CDR2 FQGNSA. The CDR3 DNA reads TGTGCCAGCAGCTTTGAGGGATTGCCCTACGAGCAGTACTTC. Translation gives CASSFEGLPYEQYF.

J is TRBJ2-7 and V is TRBV6-2 or TRBV6-3; TRBD1 agrees at 9 bases. The CDR3 sequence is 15 residues long. With 7 bases clipped from V and 1 base from J, the junction kept 8 bases outside the gene matches. From germline, CDR1 is MNHEY and CDR2 SVGEGT. The CDR3 region has the DNA TGTGCCAGCAACCCCGTGGGGACAGGGTCCTACGAGCAGTACTTC. Its translation is CASNPVGTGSYEQYF.

This rearrangement joins TRBV19 to TRBJ1-1, with a weak D call TRBD1 (5 bases). CDR1 LNHDA and CDR2 SQIVND come from the germline V gene (reference sequence). The CDR3 is 13 residues long. V lost 6 bases and J 4 bases, leaving 12 bases between the germline ends. The CDR3 spells CASRPVGGTEAFF. CDR3 nucleotide sequence: TGTGCCAGTAGACCGGTGGGGGGCACTGAAGCTTTCTTT. Filled out from reference TRBV19 and TRBJ1-1, the complete variable domain reads DGGITQSPKYLFRKEGQNVTLSCEQNLNHDAMYWYRQDPGQGLRLIYYSQIVNDFQKGDIAEGYSVSREKKESFPLTVTSAQKNPTAFYLCASRPVGGTEAFFGQGTRLTVV.

V and J are TRBV20-1 and TRBJ2-3; D is unclear. The CDR3 extends over 10 amino acids. In germline, CDR1 is DFQATT, CDR2 SNEGSKA (reference sequence). V was cut by 2 bases and J by 7 bases, with 4 bases left in between. The CDR3 loop is CSARLYTQYF. The DNA for the CDR3 is TGCAGTGCTAGACTATATACGCAGTATTTT.

At least ten counts were recorded for this clone. The chain couples TRBV27 to TRBJ1-2, with D unclear. The CDR3 covers 20 residues. Germline lookup yields CDR1 MNHEY and CDR2 SMNVEV (reference sequence). V was cut by 3 bases and J by 0 bases, with 26 bases left in between. This CDR3 reads CASSLQRISPGNPANYGYTF. DNA of the CDR3: TGTGCCAGCAGTTTGCAAAGGATTAGTCCCGGGAACCCTGCTAACTATGGCTACACCTTC.

The chain's CDR3 is CATSTTGVGNSPLHF. The CDR3 DNA follows: TGTGCCACCAGCACCACAGGGGTGGGAAATTCACCCCTCCACTTT. The chain combines TRBV15 with TRBJ1-6, with 7 bases fitting TRBD1. The J segment lost 7 bases and the V segment lost 4 bases, leaving 7 bases of the junction unmatched. Germline CDR1 and CDR2: LNHNV and YYDKDF (reference sequence). The CDR3 length is 15 residues.

The chain links TRBV18 to TRBJ2-3; 10 bases are shared with TRBD2. Trimming took 3 bases from V and 6 from J; bases not matched to a gene: 9. CDR1 is KGHSH, CDR2 LQKENI, per germline. The CDR3 loop spans 16 amino acids. The CDR3 here is CASSPYSGGPRDTQYF. CDR3 bases: TGTGCCAGCTCACCGTATAGCGGGGGGCCCCGGGATACGCAGTATTTT.

The chain employs TRBV7-2 and TRBJ1-5; D gene unclear. The germline V and J ends were trimmed by 2 bases and 1 base, with 9 bases remaining between them. This CDR3 comprises 15 residues. The V gene's germline CDR1 is SGHTA and CDR2 FQGNSA. The CDR3 DNA reads TGTGCCAGCAGCTTAACATCCGGGAGCAATCAGCCCCAGCATTTT. Translating it yields CASSLTSGSNQPQHF.

The genes are TRBV19 and TRBJ2-2, with 8 bases matching TRBD2. V gave up 6 bases and J gave up 4 bases; unmatched junction bases: 7. In germline, CDR1 is LNHDA, CDR2 SQIVND (reference sequence). There are 15 residues in the CDR3. The CDR3 DNA reads TGTGCCAGTAGCCCGGGAGGGGATGGCACCGGGGAGCTGTTTTTT. It encodes CASSPGGDGTGELFF.

This clone was counted between two and nine times. J is TRBJ2-7 and V is TRBV6-5, with D maybe TRBD1 (6 bases). Looked up from germline, CDR1 is MNHEY and CDR2 is SVGAGI. The CDR3 consists of 16 residues. Trimming pared 0 bases from V and 3 bases from J, leaving 15 bases between. The CDR3 spells CASSYSIPGAGYEQYF. CDR3 DNA: TGTGCCAGCAGTTACTCGATCCCAGGGGCGGGCTACGAGCAGTACTTC.

This chain links TRBV4-1 with TRBJ2-2, with 9 bases fitting TRBD1. The V segment lost 0 bases and the J segment 0 bases; nucleotides outside the gene matches: 2. Germline CDR1 MGHRA, CDR2 YSYEKL. The CDR3 extends over 17 amino acids. CDR3 DNA: TGCGCCAGCAGCCAAGACTGGGACAGGGCGAACACCGGGGAGCTGTTTTTT. Amino acid sequence: CASSQDWDRANTGELFF.

The rearrangement links TRBV6-5 to TRBJ1-2, with D hard to call. Between the trimmed V and J ends, which lost 2 bases and 8 bases, there was a span of 15 bases. This CDR3 is built from 14 residues. Germline assignment: CDR1 MNHEY and CDR2 SVGAGI. The CDR3 protein is CASSYPGSSGGYTF. The CDR3 bases are TGTGCCAGCAGTTACCCCGGGTCCTCTGGCGGCTACACCTTC.

This CDR3 reads CASSDRGQETQYF. CDR3 DNA sequence: TGTGCCAGTAGTGACAGGGGCCAAGAGACCCAGTACTTC. J is TRBJ2-5 and V is TRBV19, with 8 positions matching TRBD1. With 5 bases clipped from V and 1 base from J, the junction kept 0 bases outside the gene matches. Germline V gene sequence: CDR1 LNHDA, CDR2 SQIVND (reference sequence). CDR3 size: 13 residues.

V gene TRBV7-2 combines with J gene TRBJ1-1, with TRBD1 identical over 8 bases. The J segment lost 6 bases and the V segment lost 3 bases, leaving 6 bases of the junction unmatched. This CDR3 comprises 14 residues. The germline CDR1 and CDR2 sequences are SGHTA and FQGNSA. DNA of the CDR3: TGTGCCAGCAGCTTTTATAAACAGGGGGCTGAAGCTTTCTTT. Amino acids: CASSFYKQGAEAFF.

CDR3 in DNA: TGTGCCAGCAGTGACCCAGGGGGCAGCTATGGCTACACCTTC. Its translation: CASSDPGGSYGYTF. V gene TRBV25-1 combines with J gene TRBJ1-2, with 8 bases lining up with TRBD1. This CDR3 comprises 14 residues. Germline trimming cut 3 bases from V and 4 bases from J; bases unmatched to any gene: 4. Per germline, CDR1 MGHDK and CDR2 SYGVNS.

V is TRBV9 and J is TRBJ2-2; the D gene is possibly TRBD2 (5 bases). Between the trimmed V and J ends, which lost 5 bases and 4 bases, there was a span of 15 bases. The germline V gene has CDR1 SGDLS and CDR2 YYNGEE. This CDR3 has 15 residues. In DNA form, the CDR3 reads TGTGCCAGCAGGAAGAGAGGAGAGGGCACCGGGGAGCTGTTTTTT. It codes for CASRKRGEGTGELFF. Variable domain in full (rest from reference TRBV9 and TRBJ2-2): DSGVTQTPKHLITATGQRVTLRCSPRSGDLSVYWYQQSLDQGLQFLIQYYNGEERAKGNILERFSAQQFPDLHSELNLSSLELGDSALYFCASRKRGEGTGELFFGEGSRLTVL.

The V call is TRBV4-1, the J call TRBJ1-4; D gene ambiguous. Trimming took 1 base from V and 0 from J, leaving 9 bases between them. The CDR3 extends over 16 amino acids. Germline V gene sequence: CDR1 MGHRA, CDR2 YSYEKL. CDR3 sequence: CASSQGSTATNEKLFF. The CDR3, as DNA: TGCGCCAGCAGCCAAGGGAGCACTGCAACTAATGAAAAACTGTTTTTT.

The CDR3 loop is CASSLLVLAGGPNEQFF. The CDR3 DNA reads TGTGCCAGCAGCTTACTCGTGCTAGCGGGGGGACCCAATGAGCAGTTCTTC. The V and J genes are TRBV7-7 and TRBJ2-1, with TRBD2 matching 11 bases. CDR3 length equals 17 residues. The germline CDR1 and CDR2 sequences are SSHAT and FNYEAQ (reference sequence). The V segment lost 2 bases and the J segment 6 bases; nucleotides outside the gene matches: 9.

Only one count was recorded for this clone. The chain links TRBV15 to TRBJ2-5; D gene ambiguous. The CDR3 has 12 amino acids. Between the trimmed V and J ends, which lost 0 bases and 4 bases, there was a span of 3 bases. The germline V gene encodes CDR1 LNHNV and CDR2 YYDKDF (reference sequence). DNA for the CDR3: TGTGCCACCAGCAGAGAGCGAGAGACCCAGTACTTC. Protein sequence: CATSRERETQYF.

In its sample, this clone was seen once. This rearrangement joins TRBV2 to TRBJ2-2; the match to TRBD1 covers 7 bases. CDR1 is SNHLY and CDR2 is FYNNEI in the germline V gene. The CDR3 has 16 residues. Unmatched junction bases numbered 14, after V lost 6 bases and J lost 7 bases. The CDR3 reads CASSQGQAANGGELFF. In DNA form, the CDR3 reads TGTGCCAGCAGCCAAGGACAGGCGGCCAACGGCGGGGAGCTGTTTTTT. Using reference TRBV2 and TRBJ2-2 for the parts outside the CDR3, the full variable domain is EPEVTQTPSHQVTQMGQEVILRCVPISNHLYFYWYRQILGQKVEFLVSFYNNEISEKSEIFDDQFSVERPDGSNFTLKIRSTKLEDSAMYFCASSQGQAANGGELFFGEGSRLTVL.

J is TRBJ1-6 and V is TRBV7-3; 8 bases are a match to TRBD1. CDR1 is SGHTA, CDR2 FQGTGA, per germline. V was clipped by 2 bases and J by 9 bases; unmatched bases: 6. The CDR3 loop spans 15 amino acids. DNA for the CDR3: TGTGCCAGCAGCTTAGACGCCGGGACAGGTTCACCCCTCCACTTT. Its protein is CASSLDAGTGSPLHF.